Below are 15 T cell receptor beta chains sequenced from a single sample in a study of blood T cell repertoires in COVID-19. Clones were read by immunoSEQ multiplex PCR, and TCRdb kept only the in-frame ones, dropping some. This table has around 170,000 clones, approximately 79% appearing once. The material sequenced was peripheral blood. Receptors originate from a woman older than 75 with acute or convalescent COVID-19.

The rearrangement links TRBV30 to TRBJ1-5; TRBD1 matches 8 bases. CDR3 length: 13 amino acids. V lost 5 bases, J lost 4 bases, and 4 bases stayed unmatched. The germline gives CDR1 GTSNPN, CDR2 SVGIG (reference sequence). CDR3 sequence (DNA): TGTGCCTGGGCGGACAGGGATAATCAGCCCCAGCATTTT. This sequence encodes CAWADRDNQPQHF.

The rearrangement links TRBV4-1 to TRBJ1-4; TRBD1 matches 7 bases. V shed 2 bases and J 7 bases; nucleotides not matched to a gene: 4. The length of the CDR3 is 14 residues. Germline CDR1 MGHRA, CDR2 YSYEKL. CDR3 protein: CASSQQGEAEKLFF. The CDR3 DNA reads as TGCGCCAGCAGCCAACAGGGGGAGGCTGAAAAACTGTTTTTT.

V usage is TRBV5-8 and J usage is TRBJ2-7, with 11 bases identical to TRBD2. This CDR3 contains 17 residues. Germline loops: CDR1 SGHTS, CDR2 YDEGEE. The J segment lost 3 bases and the V segment lost 0 bases, leaving 8 bases of the junction unmatched. Here the CDR3 reads CASSLARSSGRFYEQYF. The CDR3 nucleotides read TGTGCCAGCAGCTTGGCCAGGTCTAGCGGGAGGTTCTACGAGCAGTACTTC.

This sequence joins TRBV9 and TRBJ2-7; D might be TRBD2 (5 bases). The CDR3 has 12 amino acids. The germline CDR1 and CDR2 sequences are SGDLS and YYNGEE. V lost 0 bases, J lost 6 bases, and 7 bases lay in between. CDR3 in DNA: TGTGCCAGCAGCGTAGATCGGGGCGAGCAGTACTTC. Protein sequence: CASSVDRGEQYF.

This sequence joins TRBV19 and TRBJ1-1; unclear D gene. The CDR3 covers 14 residues. V shed 5 bases and J shed 7 bases, with 17 bases lying between them. Germline V CDR1 and CDR2: LNHDA, SQIVND (reference sequence). CDR3 sequence: CASSHRPEEDEAFF. The CDR3 DNA follows: TGTGCCAGTAGTCACCGGCCTGAAGAGGATGAAGCTTTCTTT. The variable domain in full, with the rest retrieved from reference TRBV19 and TRBJ1-1, is DGGITQSPKYLFRKEGQNVTLSCEQNLNHDAMYWYRQDPGQGLRLIYYSQIVNDFQKGDIAEGYSVSREKKESFPLTVTSAQKNPTAFYLCASSHRPEEDEAFFGQGTRLTVV.

This clone showed up just once. This chain joins TRBV5-1 and TRBJ1-1, with D unclear. The V and J ends lost 4 bases and 1 base respectively, with 14 bases between them. The CDR3 has 15 amino acids. The germline CDR1 and CDR2 sequences are SGHRS and YFSETQ. The CDR3 DNA reads TGCGCCAGCAGCGCCTCCCTAGTCTCGAACACTGAAGCTTTCTTT. Amino acid sequence: CASSASLVSNTEAFF.

The chain has TRBV28 and TRBJ2-1, with TRBD2 matching over 14 bases. Germline CDR1 is MDHEN and CDR2 is SYDVKM. With 4 bases clipped from V and 7 bases from J, the junction kept 12 bases outside the gene matches. The CDR3 is 18 residues long. Here the CDR3 DNA reads TGTGCCAGCAGTTACGTCCCGGGACTAGCGGGAGTAGGTAATGAGCAGTTCTTC. Translating it yields CASSYVPGLAGVGNEQFF.

This clone has only one observation. The chain recombines TRBV19 with TRBJ1-2; 10 bases are shared with TRBD1. In germline, CDR1 is LNHDA, CDR2 SQIVND (reference sequence). The CDR3 is made up of 13 amino acids. Losses at the gene ends were 5 bases for V and 7 bases for J; bases not matched to a gene: 4. CDR3 region: CASSQTGGTGYTF. CDR3 DNA: TGTGCCAGTAGTCAGACAGGGGGCACTGGCTACACCTTC.

This clone was seen a few times. This chain connects TRBV6-5 to TRBJ1-4; 10 positions match TRBD1. Looked up from germline, CDR1 is MNHEY and CDR2 is SVGAGI. There are 16 residues in the CDR3. V dropped 4 bases and J dropped 3; count of bases not matched to a gene: 5. The CDR3 nucleotides are TGTGCCAGCAGTTCGCGACAGGGGGCGTCTAATGAAAAACTGTTTTTT. As protein: CASSSRQGASNEKLFF.

This chain connects TRBV7-2 to TRBJ2-1; 10 bases are shared with TRBD2. The CDR3 covers 15 residues. V was clipped by 2 bases and J by 8 bases; unmatched bases: 6. Germline V CDR1 and CDR2: SGHTA, FQGNSA. Here the CDR3 reads CASSLRVAGGYEQFF. For the CDR3, the DNA is TGTGCCAGCAGCTTACGAGTAGCGGGAGGTTATGAGCAGTTCTTC.

The chain joins TRBV6-6 to TRBJ2-7, with D possibly being TRBD1 (6 bases). The CDR3 covers 12 residues. Trimming removed 8 bases at V and 6 bases at J, with 14 bases between. Germline V gene data show CDR1 as MNHNY and CDR2 as SVGAGI (reference sequence). DNA of the CDR3: TGTGCCAGCGGTACAGGGATTCCCGAGCAGTACTTC. It specifies CASGTGIPEQYF.

J is TRBJ2-7 and V is TRBV4-2; TRBD2 matches 8 bases. The CDR3 spans 14 residues. Trimming took 4 bases from V and 0 from J; bases not matched to a gene: 2. CDR1 and CDR2 from the germline V gene are LGHNA and YNFKEQ. The CDR3 bases are TGTGCCAGCAGCCTTACTAGCGGCTCCTACGAGCAGTACTTC. Encoded protein: CASSLTSGSYEQYF.

The chain carries TRBV25-1 and TRBJ1-2; D unclear. The CDR3 is 15 residues long. Germline V gene sequence: CDR1 MGHDK, CDR2 SYGVNS. Trimming took off 5 bases at V and 8 bases at J, with 21 bases between the two ends. CDR3 bases: TGTGCCAGCAGTACCATGGTCGGAGCCTATACGGGCTACACCTTC. Amino acids: CASSTMVGAYTGYTF.

In nucleotides, the CDR3 is TGTGCCAGCAGGCAAAAGGGACAGGGGTTATGGGAGACCCAGTACTTC. It codes for CASRQKGQGLWETQYF. The chain combines TRBV7-9 with TRBJ2-5; 10 nucleotides match TRBD1. Germline CDR1 SEHNR, CDR2 FQNEAQ (reference sequence). The CDR3 consists of 16 residues. Losses at the gene ends were 6 bases for V and 5 bases for J; bases not matched to a gene: 12.

The genes are TRBV7-2 and TRBJ1-1; D is unresolved. V was clipped by 4 bases and J by 1 base, with 10 bases between them. This CDR3 region has 14 residues. Germline assignment: CDR1 SGHTA and CDR2 FQGNSA. CDR3 sequence reads: CASSSNPGNTEAFF. The CDR3 region has the DNA TGTGCCAGCAGCTCGAACCCGGGGAACACTGAAGCTTTCTTT.